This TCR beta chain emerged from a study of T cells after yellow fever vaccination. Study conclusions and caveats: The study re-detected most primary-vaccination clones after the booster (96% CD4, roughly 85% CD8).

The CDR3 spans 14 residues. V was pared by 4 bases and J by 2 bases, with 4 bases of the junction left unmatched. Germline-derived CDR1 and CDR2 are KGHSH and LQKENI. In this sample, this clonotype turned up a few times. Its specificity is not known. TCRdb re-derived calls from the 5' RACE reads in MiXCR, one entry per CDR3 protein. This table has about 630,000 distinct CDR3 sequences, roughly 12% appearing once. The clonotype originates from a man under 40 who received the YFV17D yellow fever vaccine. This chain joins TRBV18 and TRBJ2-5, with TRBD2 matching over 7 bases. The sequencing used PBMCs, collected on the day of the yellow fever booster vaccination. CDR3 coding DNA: TGTGCCAGCTCACTCCTAGCGGAGCAAGAGACCCAGTACTTC. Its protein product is CASSLLAEQETQYF.